This T cell receptor (beta chain) came from a study of CD8 T cell repertoires and HIV-1 epitope variants. About the study: Autologous T cell-negative cells served as antigen-presenting cells in equal numbers.

Germline CDR1 is SGDLS and CDR2 is YYNGEE. V lost 6 bases and J 7 bases, leaving 10 bases between the germline ends. The CDR3 contains 11 residues. Sequencing was performed with immunoSEQ multiplex PCR; in TCRdb, only in-frame clones are kept and a portion is missing. The table lists more than 2,500 clones, 69% of them singletons. A word on this clone: What it recognizes is unknown.

The genes are TRBV9 and TRBJ2-5; D remains unclear. The sequencing input was cultured CD8+ T cells derived from PBMCs. The receptor was isolated from a male donor with HIV. CDR3 DNA: TGTGCCAGCACCAGCCCGAGGACCCAGTACTTC. This sequence encodes CASTSPRTQYF. The full variable domain, its missing parts supplied by reference TRBV9 and TRBJ2-5, is DSGVTQTPKHLITATGQRVTLRCSPRSGDLSVYWYQQSLDQGLQFLIQYYNGEERAKGNILERFSAQQFPDLHSELNLSSLELGDSALYFCASTSPRTQYFGPGTRLLVL.